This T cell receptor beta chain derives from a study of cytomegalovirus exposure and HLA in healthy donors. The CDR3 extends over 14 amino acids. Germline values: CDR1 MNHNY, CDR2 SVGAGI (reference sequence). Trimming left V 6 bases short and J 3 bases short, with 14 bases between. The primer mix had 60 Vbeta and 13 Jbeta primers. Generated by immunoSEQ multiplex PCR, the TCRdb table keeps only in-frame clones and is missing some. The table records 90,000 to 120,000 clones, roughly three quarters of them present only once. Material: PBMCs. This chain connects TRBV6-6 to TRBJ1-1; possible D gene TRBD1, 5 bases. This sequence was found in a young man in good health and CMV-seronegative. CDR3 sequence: CASRTPGGYTEAFF. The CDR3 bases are TGTGCCAGCAGGACGCCCGGGGGGTACACTGAAGCTTTCTTT.